One and the same sample provided the 16 T cell receptor beta chains below, sequenced in a study of cytomegalovirus exposure and HLA in healthy donors (dated 2017 in TCRdb). The library relied on the immunoSEQ multiplex PCR assay. A mixture of 60 forward primers for TCR Vbeta segments and 13 reverse primers for TCR Jbeta segments was used in the multiplex PCR. TCRdb retrieved this table from immuneACCESS and kept in-frame rearrangements only. Not all clones are present; in checked studies, unresolved V genes account for under half, and no reason is known for the remainder. The sample records over 150,000 clones, around 68% of which are singletons. The leading ten clones occupy about 2% of the sample. Sample: PBMCs. The receptors stem from a man aged 25-45 years in good health and CMV-seronegative.

The V call is TRBV21-1, the J call TRBJ2-4; the D segment call TRBD1 is taken from the table without a DNA check. TRBV21-1 corresponds to a pseudogene. The CDR3 contains 18 residues. CDR3 region: CASSKERLGQGVENIQYF. CDR3 coding DNA: TGTGCCAGCAGCAAAGAGCGGTTAGGACAGGGGGTAGAAAACATTCAGTACTTC.

The chain joins TRBV6-1 to TRBJ2-3; the match to TRBD1 covers 9 bases. The V gene's germline CDR1 is MNHNS and CDR2 SASEGT. Trimming took 3 bases from V and 0 from J; bases not matched to a gene: 7. This CDR3 spans 17 amino acids. CDR3 coding DNA: TGTGCCAGCAGTGAGACAGGGGGTCCCACGAGCACAGATACGCAGTATTTT. This gives the protein CASSETGGPTSTDTQYF.

About this clone itself: Additional DNA sequences in this sample encode the identical CDR3. V is TRBV6-5 and J is TRBJ2-5; D perhaps matches TRBD2 (6 bases). The CDR3 length is 15 residues. The V gene lost 1 base and the J gene lost 0 bases, with 9 bases spanning the gap. CDR1 MNHEY and CDR2 SVGAGI come from the germline V gene. The CDR3 nucleotides read TGTGCCAGCAGTTACTTCGGCGGGGACCAAGAGACCCAGTACTTC. Amino acid sequence: CASSYFGGDQETQYF.

V and J are TRBV5-4 and TRBJ1-6; D unresolved. V dropped 4 bases and J dropped 7 bases, with 9 bases sitting between them. The CDR3 totals 13 residues. Germline V lookup: CDR1 SGHNT, CDR2 YYREEE (reference sequence). DNA of the CDR3: TGTGCCAGCAGCGTGGGCGCAAATTCACCCCTCCACTTT. Translating it yields CASSVGANSPLHF.

V usage is TRBV29-1 and J usage is TRBJ1-2; TRBD1 matches at 9 bases. The CDR3 covers 13 residues. Germline trimming cut 2 bases from V and 7 bases from J; bases unmatched to any gene: 5. CDR1 SQVTM and CDR2 ANQGSEA come from the germline V gene. As DNA, the CDR3 is TGCAGCGTTGAACGGGACAGGGCCACTGGCTACACCTTC. Translation: CSVERDRATGYTF.

The sample holds a few counts of this clone. The sample holds other DNA sequences that translate to the same CDR3. V and J are TRBV7-2 and TRBJ2-3, with a weak D call TRBD2 (7 bases). Per the germline V gene, CDR1 is SGHTA and CDR2 is FQGNSA. CDR3 length: 14 residues. V lost 1 base to trimming and J lost 5 bases, with 10 bases between them. The CDR3 DNA reads as TGTGCCAGCAGCTTAGGGGGGGGCCGAGATACGCAGTATTTT. This translates into CASSLGGGRDTQYF.

This clone was counted a single time. CDR3 sequence: CATLGQGGQGDTEAFF. In DNA, the CDR3 is TGTGCCACCCTAGGACAGGGGGGACAGGGGGACACTGAAGCTTTCTTT. The chain uses TRBV15 and TRBJ1-1; 11 bases map to TRBD1. This CDR3 is 16 amino acids long. V gave up 8 bases and J gave up 3 bases; unmatched junction bases: 11. The V gene's germline CDR1 is LNHNV and CDR2 YYDKDF (reference sequence).

This clone was observed a few times. In nucleotides, the CDR3 is TGTGCCAGCAGTCCGCAGGGGAACACTGAAGCTTTCTTT. It encodes CASSPQGNTEAFF. The chain combines TRBV2 with TRBJ1-1, with D possibly TRBD1 on 5 matching bases. Germline CDR1 SNHLY, CDR2 FYNNEI. The V end was cut by 5 bases, the J end by 1 base, with 8 bases between. The CDR3 is made up of 13 amino acids. The variable domain in full, with the rest retrieved from reference TRBV2 and TRBJ1-1, is EPEVTQTPSHQVTQMGQEVILRCVPISNHLYFYWYRQILGQKVEFLVSFYNNEISEKSEIFDDQFSVERPDGSNFTLKIRSTKLEDSAMYFCASSPQGNTEAFFGQGTRLTVV.

The rearrangement links TRBV9 to TRBJ2-7; D is perhaps TRBD1 (5 bases). V lost 3 bases and J 4 bases, leaving 20 bases between the germline ends. The V gene's germline CDR1 is SGDLS and CDR2 YYNGEE. CDR3 length: 16 amino acids. The CDR3 DNA is TGTGCCAGCAGCGGCGGTACAGGTAATTCTGGGTACGAGCAGTACTTC. Translation: CASSGGTGNSGYEQYF.

This sequence joins TRBV18 and TRBJ1-4; D gene ambiguous. The germline gives CDR1 KGHSH, CDR2 LQKENI. The germline V and J ends were trimmed by 3 bases and 6 bases, with 11 bases remaining between them. CDR3 length equals 14 residues. The CDR3 nucleotides read TGTGCCAGCTCACCCGGAGGAGGGTATGAAAAACTGTTTTTT. Translation: CASSPGGGYEKLFF.

CDR3 sequence reads: CASSLEPGQAMQSTQYF. The CDR3 nucleotides are TGTGCCAGCAGCCTCGAACCGGGACAGGCTATGCAGAGTACGCAGTATTTT. This chain joins TRBV7-6 and TRBJ2-3; 8 bases are a match to TRBD1. Germline loops: CDR1 SGHVS, CDR2 FNYEAQ. V lost 5 bases, J lost 8 bases, and 18 bases stayed unmatched. The CDR3 length is 17 residues.

The genes are TRBV5-6 and TRBJ2-3, with D possibly matching TRBD2 (5 bases). Trimming stripped 0 bases from V and 5 bases from J, with 13 bases between. Per germline, CDR1 SGHDT and CDR2 YYEEEE. The CDR3 runs to 15 residues. Here the CDR3 DNA reads TGTGCCAGCAGCTTGGCGGGGAGAACTGGAGATACGCAGTATTTT. As protein: CASSLAGRTGDTQYF.

This clone was counted only a few times. The chain couples TRBV5-1 to TRBJ2-7, with 7 nucleotides matching TRBD1. Trimming took 4 bases from V and 5 from J; bases not matched to a gene: 6. This CDR3 is 13 amino acids long. Germline values: CDR1 SGHRS, CDR2 YFSETQ. The CDR3 region has the DNA TGCGCCAGCAGCCCGACAGGGTTAAACGAGCAGTACTTC. The encoded protein is CASSPTGLNEQYF.

Comment on this clone: Other DNA sequences from this sample encode an identical CDR3 as well. The CDR3 DNA reads as TGTGCCAGCAGCGTATCCGGGGGGGAGACCCAGTACTTC. Residues: CASSVSGGETQYF. The V call is TRBV9, the J call TRBJ2-5, with 7 bases lining up with TRBD2. J gave up 5 bases and V 1 base, and 2 bases lay outside the gene matches. Germline V gene data show CDR1 as SGDLS and CDR2 as YYNGEE. The length of the CDR3 is 13 residues.

This clone was seen a handful of times. This rearrangement joins TRBV7-9 to TRBJ1-1, with a weak D call TRBD1 (6 bases). The CDR3 consists of 15 residues. The V end was cut by 8 bases, the J end by 0 bases, with 16 bases between. Germline V CDR1 and CDR2: SEHNR, FQNEAQ (reference sequence). The CDR3 spells CASATGYGMNTEAFF. The CDR3 nucleotides are TGTGCCAGCGCCACAGGGTACGGCATGAACACTGAAGCTTTCTTT. Combining the CDR3 with reference TRBV7-9 and TRBJ1-1 gives the whole variable domain DTGVSQNPRHKITKRGQNVTFRCDPISEHNRLYWYRQTLGQGPEFLTYFQNEAQLEKSRLLSDRFSAERPKGSFSTLEIQRTEQGDSAMYLCASATGYGMNTEAFFGQGTRLTVV.

This sequence joins TRBV6-6 and TRBJ2-7, with TRBD1 as a possible D gene (5 bases). The CDR3 extends over 16 amino acids. From germline, CDR1 is MNHNY and CDR2 SVGAGI (reference sequence). V shed 0 bases and J shed 0 bases, with 12 bases lying between them. CDR3 sequence (DNA): TGTGCCAGCAGTTACTCATGGCAGGGCATCTCCTACGAGCAGTACTTC. Translating it yields CASSYSWQGISYEQYF.